These 11 T cell receptor beta chains share one sample of origin, sequenced in a study of molecular identifiers for immune sequencing clone quantification. From the PCR reads, TCRdb called clonotypes with MiXCR, one entry per CDR3 protein. The sample consists of over 600,000 distinct CDR3 sequences, just under 20% of them appearing once. The sequencing sample was made of naive CD8+ T cells from blood, with Jurkat cell RNA spiked in. Specified subset: FACS-sorted CD8+CD4-CCR7+CD45RA+ naive T cells. The receptors come from a human donor in good health. Some libraries in this study had Jurkat cell RNA spiked in.

This clonotype was seen many times. The chain has TRBV12-3 or TRBV12-4 and TRBJ1-4, with D possibly being TRBD1 (5 bases). V was trimmed by 5 bases and J by 8 bases, leaving 15 bases between them. This CDR3 comprises 14 residues. In nucleotides, the CDR3 is TGTGCCAGCAGTCCCCCAGGGTTCGGGGAAAAACTGTTTTTT. Amino acids: CASSPPGFGEKLFF.

About this clonotype: This may be a read error, as it is one base from a much larger clone. V is TRBV3-1 and J is TRBJ2-1; D remains ambiguous. This CDR3 region has 18 residues. The ends were cut back, 1 base at V and 3 bases at J, with 19 bases in the middle. Germline CDR1 LGHDT, CDR2 YNNKEL (reference sequence). Here the CDR3 reads CASSQGRRMARNYNEQFF. CDR3 DNA sequence: TGTGCCAGCAGCCAAGGACGGAGAATGGCGAGAAACTACAATGAGCAGTTCTTC.

This clonotype was recorded at least ten times. V gene TRBV9 combines with J gene TRBJ2-3; 13 nucleotides line up with TRBD2. V gave up 0 bases and J gave up 10 bases; unmatched junction bases: 5. This CDR3 region has 15 residues. The germline CDR1 and CDR2 sequences are SGDLS and YYNGEE. The CDR3 DNA is TGTGCCAGCAGCGTAGTGTGGACTAGCGGGAGCCCGCAGTATTTT. Its protein is CASSVVWTSGSPQYF.

Concerning this clonotype itself: Since no conserved phenylalanine or tryptophan closes the CDR3, a read error is the likely cause. The chain links TRBV6-5 to TRBJ1-2; D perhaps matches TRBD1 (5 bases). V lost 5 bases and J lost 5, with 15 bases in between. Germline CDR1 and CDR2: MNHEY and SVGAGI. CDR3 length: 14 amino acids. This CDR3 reads CASSEIDSDYGYTC. The CDR3 DNA sequence: TGTGCCAGCAGTGAAATAGACAGCGATTATGGCTACACCTGC.

This clonotype was observed at least ten times. The genes are TRBV4-3 and TRBJ2-7; TRBD2 matches 10 bases. The CDR3 runs to 16 residues. Germline CDR1 reads LGHNA; CDR2 reads YSLEER. V was pared by 1 base and J by 2 bases, with 5 bases of the junction left unmatched. CDR3: CASSQGLAGVAYEQYF. Written as DNA, the CDR3 is TGCGCCAGCAGCCAAGGCCTAGCGGGGGTTGCCTACGAGCAGTACTTC.

The rearrangement joins TRBV12-3 or TRBV12-4 to TRBJ2-2; 8 nucleotides match TRBD1. The J segment lost 7 bases and the V segment lost 6 bases, leaving 13 bases of the junction unmatched. This CDR3 contains 16 residues. CDR3 protein: CASSPEIVRGLGELFF. CDR3 in DNA: TGTGCCAGCAGCCCCGAAATTGTCAGGGGGCTCGGGGAGCTGTTTTTT.

This clonotype was counted between two and nine times. The rearrangement joins TRBV2 to TRBJ2-1; 8 positions match TRBD2. The germline gives CDR1 SNHLY, CDR2 FYNNEI. The ends lost 2 bases at V and 8 bases at J; junction bases unmatched: 11. This CDR3 has 16 residues. The CDR3 loop is CASSEFARSGGDEQFF. The DNA for the CDR3 is TGTGCCAGCAGTGAATTTGCGCGCAGCGGGGGCGATGAGCAGTTCTTC.

The chain is built from TRBV21-1 and TRBJ2-7; the table's TRBD1 call for D was not verified on the DNA. TRBV21-1 is a documented pseudogene. The CDR3 runs to 15 residues. CDR3 nucleotides: TGTGCCAGCAACAGACAGCCTAGGTTCGCCTACGAGCAGTACTTC. Residues: CASNRQPRFAYEQYF.

This clonotype was seen a handful of times. V gene TRBV12-3 or TRBV12-4 combines with J gene TRBJ1-1, with D uncertain. CDR3 length: 12 amino acids. The V gene lost 0 bases and the J gene lost 6 bases, with 5 bases spanning the gap. The DNA of the CDR3 is TGTGCCAGCAGTTTAGCCTCCCCTGAAGCTTTCTTT. This sequence encodes CASSLASPEAFF.

The genes are TRBV3-1 and TRBJ2-7; D might be TRBD1 (5 bases). The CDR3 loop spans 16 amino acids. V was cut by 0 bases and J by 6 bases, with 18 bases left in between. Germline CDR1 is LGHDT and CDR2 is YNNKEL (reference sequence). The CDR3 here is CASSQDIESITGEQYF. CDR3 coding DNA: TGTGCCAGCAGCCAAGATATCGAGTCAATTACAGGCGAGCAGTACTTC.

This clonotype was observed many times. CDR3 DNA: TGCAGCGTTGAACCGTATTCTAACTATGGCTACACCTTC. It specifies CSVEPYSNYGYTF. The V call is TRBV29-1, the J call TRBJ1-2; D uncertain. Trimming removed 2 bases from V and 0 bases from J, with 7 bases in between. This CDR3 has 13 amino acids. Germline CDR1 is SQVTM and CDR2 is ANQGSEA.